These 5 T cell receptor beta chains share one sample of origin, sequenced in a study of cytomegalovirus exposure and HLA in healthy donors. PCR primers comprised 60 Vbeta and 13 Jbeta primers. TCRdb keeps only in-frame clones here, not all; method: immunoSEQ multiplex PCR. The data hold some 110,000 clones, with around 80% observed a single time. What was sequenced was PBMCs. The receptor source for this set is a woman aged 40-49 years in good health and CMV-seronegative.

This clone was counted a few times. V gene TRBV11-2 combines with J gene TRBJ2-7; the D gene is possibly TRBD1 (5 bases). The CDR3 length is 14 residues. Trimming stripped 2 bases from V and 5 bases from J, with 13 bases between. CDR1 SGHAT and CDR2 FQNNGV come from the germline V gene. CDR3 in amino acids: CASSLRQGLNEQYF. CDR3 bases: TGTGCCAGCAGCTTACGGCAGGGTCTGAACGAGCAGTACTTC.

The gene calls are TRBV27 and TRBJ2-1, with 8 bases fitting TRBD2. Germline V gene data show CDR1 as MNHEY and CDR2 as SMNVEV (reference sequence). The CDR3 loop spans 15 amino acids. J lost 3 bases, V lost 6 bases, and 7 bases had no gene match. The CDR3 spells CASSLHTSGYNEQFF. CDR3 in DNA: TGTGCCAGCAGCCTTCATACTAGCGGCTACAATGAGCAGTTCTTC.

The gene calls are TRBV9 and TRBJ2-1; no clear D. Germline assignment: CDR1 SGDLS and CDR2 YYNGEE. The V gene lost 1 base and the J gene lost 2 bases, with 4 bases spanning the gap. This CDR3 has 13 residues. The DNA of the CDR3 is TGTGCCAGCAGCGTAACTGCCTACAATGAGCAGTTCTTC. The encoded protein is CASSVTAYNEQFF.

This clone has just a few counts. The CDR3 DNA reads TGTGCCAGCAGCACCTTAGCGGGAGGGCAATGGAATGAGCAGTTCTTC. Residues: CASSTLAGGQWNEQFF. The chain has TRBV7-3 and TRBJ2-1, with 11 bases aligning to TRBD2. The V segment lost 5 bases and the J segment 7 bases; nucleotides outside the gene matches: 10. The CDR3 has 16 residues. Per the germline V gene, CDR1 is SGHTA and CDR2 is FQGTGA.

V and J are TRBV15 and TRBJ2-1; D is possibly TRBD2 (5 bases). Germline V gives CDR1 LNHNV, CDR2 YYDKDF (reference sequence). V lost 5 bases, J lost 1 base, and 18 bases lay in between. The CDR3 contains 17 residues. For the CDR3, the DNA is TGTGCCACCAGCCTGGACCACTCGGGAACATCCTACAATGAGCAGTTCTTC. Translating gives CATSLDHSGTSYNEQFF.